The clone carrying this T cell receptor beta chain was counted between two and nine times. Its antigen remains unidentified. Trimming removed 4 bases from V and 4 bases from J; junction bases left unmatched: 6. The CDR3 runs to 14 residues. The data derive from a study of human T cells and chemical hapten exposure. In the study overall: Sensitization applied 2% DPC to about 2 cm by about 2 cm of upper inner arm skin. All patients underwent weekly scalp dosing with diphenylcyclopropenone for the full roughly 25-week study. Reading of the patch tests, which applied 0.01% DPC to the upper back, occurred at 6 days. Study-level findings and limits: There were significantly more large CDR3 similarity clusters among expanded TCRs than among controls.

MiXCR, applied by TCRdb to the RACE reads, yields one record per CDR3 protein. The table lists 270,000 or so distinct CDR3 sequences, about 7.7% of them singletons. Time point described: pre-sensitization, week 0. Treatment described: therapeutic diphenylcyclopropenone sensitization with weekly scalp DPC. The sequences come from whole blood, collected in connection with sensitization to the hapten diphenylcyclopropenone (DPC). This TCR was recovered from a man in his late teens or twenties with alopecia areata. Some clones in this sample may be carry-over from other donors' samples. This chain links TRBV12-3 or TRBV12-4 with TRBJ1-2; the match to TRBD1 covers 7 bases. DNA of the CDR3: TGTGCCAGCAGTTCCTCCGGGACAGTCTATGGCTACACCTTC. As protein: CASSSSGTVYGYTF.